Listed below are T cell receptor beta chains from one sample, sequenced in a study of blood T cell repertoires in COVID-19. The table came from immunoSEQ multiplex PCR; TCRdb's copy has only in-frame clones and leaves some out. The repertoire holds some 260,000 clones, with more than 60% as singletons. Material for sequencing was peripheral blood. The origin of the receptors is a woman between 40 and 55 years old with active or convalescent COVID-19. The CDR3 runs from the conserved cysteine through the conserved F or W. The order of the fields is J gene, V gene, D gene, clone size, CDR3 protein, CDR3 DNA. The D gene is left open where the match is weak. Clone size is given for some rows only: seen once, a few or many times, or a class if the clone is expanded.

J: TRBJ1-4
V: TRBV7-3
D: .
size: .
CDR3: CASSGNNEKLFF
DNA: TGTGCCAGCAGCGGCAATAATGAAAAACTGTTTTTT

J: TRBJ1-4
V: TRBV4-1
D: .
size: once
CDR3: CASSQKELEEKLFF
DNA: TGCGCCAGCAGCCAAAAAGAACTCGAGGAAAAACTGTTTTTT

J: TRBJ1-2
V: TRBV27
D: TRBD1
size: .
CDR3: CASSPKTGGYGYTF
DNA: TGTGCCAGCAGTCCTAAGACAGGGGGCTACGGCTACACCTTC

J: TRBJ2-2
V: TRBV10-1
D: .
size: few
CDR3: CASGRGSTGELFF
DNA: TGCGCCAGCGGTCGGGGGAGCACCGGGGAGCTGTTTTTT

J: TRBJ1-1
V: TRBV13
D: .
size: .
CDR3: CASGGLNTEAFF
DNA: TGTGCCAGCGGAGGCCTGAACACTGAAGCTTTCTTT

J: TRBJ1-2
V: TRBV28
D: .
size: .
CDR3: CASNPVGDGYTF
DNA: TGTGCCAGCAACCCAGTCGGGGATGGCTACACCTTC

J: TRBJ1-3
V: TRBV7-7
D: .
size: .
CDR3: CASSSGTSGNTIYF
DNA: TGTGCCAGCAGCTCAGGAACCTCTGGAAACACCATATATTTT

J: TRBJ2-6
V: TRBV3-1/TRBV3-2
D: TRBD2
size: .
CDR3: CASSLSGGRSGANVLTF
DNA: TGTGCCAGCAGCCTTAGCGGGGGTCGCTCTGGGGCCAACGTCCTGACTTTC

J: TRBJ2-2
V: TRBV9
D: TRBD1
size: .
CDR3: CASTTTGTANTGELFF
DNA: TGTGCCAGCACCACCACCGGGACAGCGAACACCGGGGAGCTGTTTTTT

J: TRBJ2-4
V: TRBV6-5
D: .
size: once
CDR3: CASSASGNIQYF
DNA: TGTGCCAGCAGCGCCTCAGGAAACATTCAGTACTTC

J: TRBJ1-5
V: TRBV18
D: .
size: few
CDR3: CASSPSIQDSYSNQPQHF
DNA: TGTGCCAGCTCACCTTCAATTCAGGACAGTTATAGCAATCAGCCCCAGCATTTT

J: TRBJ2-3
V: TRBV25-1
D: .
size: many
CDR3: CAIWGTTDTQYF
DNA: TGTGCCATCTGGGGGACAACAGATACGCAGTATTTT

J: TRBJ1-1
V: TRBV7-7
D: .
size: many
CDR3: CASSLGRSTASEAFF
DNA: TGTGCTAGCAGCTTAGGTCGATCGACAGCCTCTGAAGCTTTCTTT

J: TRBJ1-2
V: TRBV28
D: .
size: .
CDR3: CASTWGETYGYTF
DNA: TGTGCCAGCACCTGGGGCGAAACCTATGGCTACACCTTC

J: TRBJ2-3
V: TRBV7-8
D: TRBD2
size: .
CDR3: CASTRRLAGWDTQYF
DNA: TGTGCCAGCACCAGAAGGCTAGCGGGGTGGGATACGCAGTATTTT

J: TRBJ1-5
V: TRBV6-5
D: TRBD1
size: .
CDR3: CASSPDRGNQPQHF
DNA: TGTGCCAGCAGCCCGGACAGGGGCAATCAGCCCCAGCATTTT

J: TRBJ2-7
V: TRBV7-9
D: .
size: .
CDR3: CASSGGGSASYEQYF
DNA: TGTGCCAGCAGCGGTGGGGGGAGCGCCTCCTACGAGCAGTACTTC

J: TRBJ1-3
V: TRBV19
D: TRBD1
size: .
CDR3: CASSTRQGRNTIYF
DNA: TGTGCCAGTAGTACCCGACAGGGAAGAAACACCATATATTTT

J: TRBJ1-6
V: TRBV6-5
D: TRBD1
size: .
CDR3: CASGTGGYNSPLHF
DNA: TGTGCCAGCGGGACAGGGGGCTATAATTCACCCCTCCACTTT

J: TRBJ2-3
V: TRBV5-8
D: .
size: few
CDR3: CASSLGQGGVYTQYF
DNA: TGTGCCAGCAGCCTGGGCCAGGGGGGAGTATATACGCAGTATTTT

J: TRBJ1-1
V: TRBV7-3
D: .
size: once
CDR3: CASSLGAGTEAFF
DNA: TGTGCCAGCAGCTTAGGTGCGGGTACTGAAGCTTTCTTT

J: TRBJ1-1
V: TRBV3-1/TRBV3-2
D: .
size: many
CDR3: CASSRGGGNTEAFF
DNA: TGTGCCAGCAGCCGGGGAGGAGGGAACACTGAAGCTTTCTTT

J: TRBJ1-6
V: TRBV5-6
D: TRBD1
size: few
CDR3: CASSLGQGANSPLHF
DNA: TGTGCCAGCAGCTTGGGGCAGGGGGCTAATTCACCCCTCCACTTT

J: TRBJ2-7
V: TRBV7-3
D: TRBD2
size: .
CDR3: CASSVSGEGYEQYF
DNA: TGTGCCAGCAGCGTTAGCGGGGAGGGCTACGAGCAGTACTTC

J: TRBJ1-6
V: TRBV2
D: .
size: .
CDR3: CASSDSYNSPLHF
DNA: TGTGCCAGCAGCGACAGCTATAATTCACCCCTCCACTTT

J: TRBJ1-1
V: TRBV29-1
D: .
size: .
CDR3: CSAREGQNTEAFF
DNA: TGCAGCGCCCGGGAGGGGCAAAACACTGAAGCTTTCTTT

J: TRBJ1-5
V: TRBV4-1
D: .
size: .
CDR3: CASSQDYTGYSNQPQHF
DNA: TGCGCCAGCAGCCAAGATTATACAGGGTACAGCAATCAGCCCCAGCATTTT

J: TRBJ2-1
V: TRBV7-9
D: TRBD1
size: .
CDR3: CASSLQQGVEQFF
DNA: TGTGCCAGCAGCTTACAACAGGGGGTTGAGCAGTTCTTC

J: TRBJ1-2
V: TRBV11-2
D: .
size: .
CDR3: CASSFGRGGYGYTF
DNA: TGTGCCAGCAGCTTTGGTAGGGGAGGGTATGGCTACACCTTC

J: TRBJ1-4
V: TRBV11-2
D: TRBD1
size: .
CDR3: CASSLVRGRNEKLFF
DNA: TGTGCCAGCAGCTTAGTCAGGGGGCGGAACGAAAAACTGTTTTTT

J: TRBJ1-1
V: TRBV6-5
D: .
size: .
CDR3: CASNRESVTEAFF
DNA: TGTGCCAGCAACAGGGAATCGGTCACTGAAGCTTTCTTT

J: TRBJ2-7
V: TRBV6-5
D: .
size: once
CDR3: CASGLGETYEQYF
DNA: TGTGCCAGCGGGCTCGGGGAGACCTACGAGCAGTACTTC

J: TRBJ2-2
V: TRBV5-4
D: .
size: once
CDR3: CASSNPTMENTGELFF
DNA: TGTGCCAGCAGCAATCCGACAATGGAGAACACCGGGGAGCTGTTTTTT

J: TRBJ2-7
V: TRBV15
D: TRBD1
size: .
CDR3: CATSRGRQGGLYEQYF
DNA: TGTGCCACCAGCAGAGGTCGACAGGGTGGACTCTACGAGCAGTACTTC